Sequencing of this T cell receptor beta chain was carried out in a study of OX40 agonist ivuxolimab in advanced cancers. Study overall: The dose-escalation cohort was roughly 84% male, with a mean age of 60 years, ranging roughly 23 to 79.

The assay was immunoSEQ multiplex PCR, and TCRdb's table has in-frame clones only and misses some. The sample shows about 74,000 clones, about 84% of them seen only once. Germline CDR1 SGHTA, CDR2 FQGTGA. The length of the CDR3 is 16 residues. The J segment lost 8 bases and the V segment lost 5 bases, leaving 10 bases of the junction unmatched. This sequence originates from an adult with an advanced solid tumor such as melanoma, head and neck, liver or kidney cancer. The V and J genes are TRBV7-3 and TRBJ2-2; 11 bases map to TRBD2. The source material was CD4+ or CD8+ T cells sorted from blood, sampled in a trial of the OX40 agonist ivuxolimab. Here the CDR3 DNA reads TGTGCCAGCAGCCAAGCCGGGACTAGCGGTATAGGGGAGCTGTTTTTT. The encoded protein is CASSQAGTSGIGELFF. Complete variable domain (other parts from reference TRBV7-3 and TRBJ2-2): GAGVSQTPSNKVTEKGKYVELRCDPISGHTALYWYRQSLGQGPEFLIYFQGTGAADDSGLPNDRFFAVRPEGSVSTLKIQRTERGDSAVYLCASSQAGTSGIGELFFGEGSRLTVL.